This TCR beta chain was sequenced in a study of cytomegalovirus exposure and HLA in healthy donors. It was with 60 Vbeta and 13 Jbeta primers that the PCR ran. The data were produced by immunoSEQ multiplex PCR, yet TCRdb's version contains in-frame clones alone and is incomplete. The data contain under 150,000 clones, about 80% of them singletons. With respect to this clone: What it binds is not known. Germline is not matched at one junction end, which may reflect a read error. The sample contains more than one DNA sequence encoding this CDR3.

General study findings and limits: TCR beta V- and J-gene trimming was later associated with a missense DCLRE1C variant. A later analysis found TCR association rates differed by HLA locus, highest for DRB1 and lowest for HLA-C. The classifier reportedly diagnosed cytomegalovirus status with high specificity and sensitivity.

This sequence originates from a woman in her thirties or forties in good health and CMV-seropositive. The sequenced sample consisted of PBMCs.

CDR3 in amino acids: CASRTGSGNTIYF. The CDR3 nucleotides read TGCGCCAGCAGGACGGGTTCTGGAAACACCATATATTTT. The chain has TRBV6-5 and TRBJ1-3, with unresolved D. This CDR3 spans 13 amino acids. CDR1 and CDR2 from the germline V gene are MNHEY and SVGAGI.